This T cell receptor (beta chain) was sequenced in a study of shared T cell receptors in the human thymus. The protocol was immunoSEQ multiplex PCR, while the TCRdb copy is restricted to in-frame clones and leaves out a portion. This table has some 720,000 clones, approximately 90% appearing once. The length of the CDR3 is 15 residues. Germline lookup yields CDR1 SGHRS and CDR2 YFSETQ. V lost 3 bases and J lost 3; bases outside the gene matches: 9. Separately, the same data were catalogued under a study of human thymus T cells. This second study says: During corrective heart surgery, resections were taken, and the thymus tissue came from them.

This chain uses TRBV5-1 with TRBJ2-7; 7 bases are a match to TRBD1. The sequenced sample consisted of thymocytes. This receptor was identified in a boy under three years old with a congenital heart defect. CDR3 DNA: TGCGCCAGCAGCTACCTGGGACAGCAAAGCTACGAGCAGTACTTC. This sequence encodes CASSYLGQQSYEQYF.